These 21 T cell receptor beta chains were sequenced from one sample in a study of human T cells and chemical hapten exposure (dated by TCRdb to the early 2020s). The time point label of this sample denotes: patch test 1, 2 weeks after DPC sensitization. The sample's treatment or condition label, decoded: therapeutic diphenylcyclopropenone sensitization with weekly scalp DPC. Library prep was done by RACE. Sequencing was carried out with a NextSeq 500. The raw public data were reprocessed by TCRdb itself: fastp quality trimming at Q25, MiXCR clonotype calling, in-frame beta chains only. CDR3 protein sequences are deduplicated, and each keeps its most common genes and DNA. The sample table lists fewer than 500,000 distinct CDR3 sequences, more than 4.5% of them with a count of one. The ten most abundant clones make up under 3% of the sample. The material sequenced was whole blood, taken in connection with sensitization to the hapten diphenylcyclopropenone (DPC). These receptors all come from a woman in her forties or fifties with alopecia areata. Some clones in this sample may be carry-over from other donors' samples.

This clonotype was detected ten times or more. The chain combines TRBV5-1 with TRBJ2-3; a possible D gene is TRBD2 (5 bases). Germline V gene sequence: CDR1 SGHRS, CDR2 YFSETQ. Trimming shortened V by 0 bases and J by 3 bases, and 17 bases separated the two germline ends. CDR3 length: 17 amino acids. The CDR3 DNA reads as TGCGCCAGCAGCTTGGGAAGGTGGGAGCGGAGAACAGATACGCAGTATTTT. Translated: CASSLGRWERRTDTQYF. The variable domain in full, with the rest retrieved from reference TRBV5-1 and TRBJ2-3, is KAGVTQTPRYLIKTRGQQVTLSCSPISGHRSVSWYQQTPGQGLQFLFEYFSETQRNKGNFPGRFSGRQFSNSRSEMNVSTLELGDSALYLCASSLGRWERRTDTQYFGPGTRLTVL.

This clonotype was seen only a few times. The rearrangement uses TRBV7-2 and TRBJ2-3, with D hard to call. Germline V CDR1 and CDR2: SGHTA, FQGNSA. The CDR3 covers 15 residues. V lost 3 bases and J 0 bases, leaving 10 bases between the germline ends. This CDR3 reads CASSFLPSSTDTQYF. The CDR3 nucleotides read TGTGCCAGCAGCTTTCTACCGTCTAGCACAGATACGCAGTATTTT.

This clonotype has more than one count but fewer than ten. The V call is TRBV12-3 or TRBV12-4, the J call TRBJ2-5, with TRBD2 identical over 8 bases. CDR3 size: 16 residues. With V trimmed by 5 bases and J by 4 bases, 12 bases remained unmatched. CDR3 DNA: TGTGCCAGCAGTCCGTATAGCAGACTAGCGAGAGAGACCCAGTACTTC. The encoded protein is CASSPYSRLARETQYF.

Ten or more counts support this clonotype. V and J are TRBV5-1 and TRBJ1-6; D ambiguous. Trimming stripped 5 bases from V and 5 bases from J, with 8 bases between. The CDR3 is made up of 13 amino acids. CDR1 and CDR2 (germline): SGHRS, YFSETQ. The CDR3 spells CASRREDNSPLHF. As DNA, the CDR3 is TGCGCCAGCAGGAGGGAAGATAATTCACCCCTCCACTTT.

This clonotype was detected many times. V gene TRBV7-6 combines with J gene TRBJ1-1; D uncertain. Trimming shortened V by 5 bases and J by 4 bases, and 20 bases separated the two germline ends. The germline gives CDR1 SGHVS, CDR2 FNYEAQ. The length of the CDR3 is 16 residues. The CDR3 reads CASSPLAGSRSTEAFF. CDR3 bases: TGTGCCAGCAGCCCACTGGCGGGGTCACGAAGCACTGAAGCTTTCTTT.

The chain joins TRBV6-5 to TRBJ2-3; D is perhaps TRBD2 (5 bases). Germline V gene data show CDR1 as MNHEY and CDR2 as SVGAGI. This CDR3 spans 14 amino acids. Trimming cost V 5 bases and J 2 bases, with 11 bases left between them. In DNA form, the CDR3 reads TGTGCCAGCAGTCGAAACGGGGTCACAGATACGCAGTATTTT. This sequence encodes CASSRNGVTDTQYF.

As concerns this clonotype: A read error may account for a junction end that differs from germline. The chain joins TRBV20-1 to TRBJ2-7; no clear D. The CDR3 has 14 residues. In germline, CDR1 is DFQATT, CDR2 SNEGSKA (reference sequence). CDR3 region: CSARDTGFSYVQYF. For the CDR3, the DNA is TGCAGTGCTAGAGACACCGGGTTCTCGTACGTGCAGTACTTC.

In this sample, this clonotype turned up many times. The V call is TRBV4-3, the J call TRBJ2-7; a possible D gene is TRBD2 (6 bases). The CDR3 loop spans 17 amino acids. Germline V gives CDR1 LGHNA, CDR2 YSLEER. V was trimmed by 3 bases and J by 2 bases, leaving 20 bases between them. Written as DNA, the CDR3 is TGCGCCAGCAGCCAGGCTCTCGTGCGGGGCGTCCCCTACGAGCAGTACTTC. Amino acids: CASSQALVRGVPYEQYF.

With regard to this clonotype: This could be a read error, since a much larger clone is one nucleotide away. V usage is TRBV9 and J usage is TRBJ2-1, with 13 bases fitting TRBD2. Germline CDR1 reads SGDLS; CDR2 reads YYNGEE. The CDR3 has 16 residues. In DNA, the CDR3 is TGTGCCACCAGCACTAGCGGGGGGGCTTCCTACAATGAGCAGTTCTTC. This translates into CATSTSGGASYNEQFF.

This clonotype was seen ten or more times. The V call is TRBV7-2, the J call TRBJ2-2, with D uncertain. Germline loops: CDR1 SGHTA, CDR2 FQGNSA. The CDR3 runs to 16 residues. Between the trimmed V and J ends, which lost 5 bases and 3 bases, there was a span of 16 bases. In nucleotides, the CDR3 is TGTGCCAGCAGCCAACAGCCAGCTGCTCACACCGGGGAGCTGTTTTTT. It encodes CASSQQPAAHTGELFF.

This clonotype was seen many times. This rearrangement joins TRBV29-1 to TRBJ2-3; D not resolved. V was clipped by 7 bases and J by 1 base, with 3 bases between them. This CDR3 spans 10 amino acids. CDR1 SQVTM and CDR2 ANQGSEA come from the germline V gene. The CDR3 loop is CSACTDTQYF. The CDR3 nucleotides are TGCAGCGCGTGCACAGATACGCAGTATTTT.

The CDR3 spells CAIQMNTEAFF. Here the CDR3 DNA reads TGTGCCATCCAGATGAACACTGAAGCTTTCTTT. J is TRBJ1-1 and V is TRBV2; the D is unclear. The CDR3 is 11 residues long. Looked up from germline, CDR1 is SNHLY and CDR2 is FYNNEI. The germline V and J ends were trimmed by 10 bases and 0 bases, with 6 bases remaining between them. The full variable domain, its missing parts supplied by reference TRBV2 and TRBJ1-1, is EPEVTQTPSHQVTQMGQEVILRCVPISNHLYFYWYRQILGQKVEFLVSFYNNEISEKSEIFDDQFSVERPDGSNFTLKIRSTKLEDSAMYFCAIQMNTEAFFGQGTRLTVV.

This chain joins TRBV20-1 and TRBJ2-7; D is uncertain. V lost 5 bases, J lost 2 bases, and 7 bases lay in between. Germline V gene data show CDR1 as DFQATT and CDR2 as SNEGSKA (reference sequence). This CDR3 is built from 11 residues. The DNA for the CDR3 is TGCAGTGCTGGGCGGCCCTACGAGCAGTACTTC. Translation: CSAGRPYEQYF.

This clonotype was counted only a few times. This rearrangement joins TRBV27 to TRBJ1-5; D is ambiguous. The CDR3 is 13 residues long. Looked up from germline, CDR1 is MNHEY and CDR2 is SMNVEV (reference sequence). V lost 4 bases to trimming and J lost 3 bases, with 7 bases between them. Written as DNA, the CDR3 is TGTGCCAGCAGTTCCGCATTCAATCAGCCCCAGCATTTT. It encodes CASSSAFNQPQHF.

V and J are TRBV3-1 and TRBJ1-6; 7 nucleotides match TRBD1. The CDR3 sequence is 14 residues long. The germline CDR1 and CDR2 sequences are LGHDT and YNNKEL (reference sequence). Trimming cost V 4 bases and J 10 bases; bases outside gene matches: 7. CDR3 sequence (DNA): TGTGCCAGCAGCCCCACACAGGGGAAGTCACCCCTCCACTTT. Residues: CASSPTQGKSPLHF.

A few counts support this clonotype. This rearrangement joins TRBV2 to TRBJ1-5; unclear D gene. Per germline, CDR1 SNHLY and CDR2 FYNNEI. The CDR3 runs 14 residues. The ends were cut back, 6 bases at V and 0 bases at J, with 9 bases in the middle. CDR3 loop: CASSDGYSNQPQHF. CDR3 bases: TGTGCCAGCAGCGACGGTTATAGCAATCAGCCCCAGCATTTT.

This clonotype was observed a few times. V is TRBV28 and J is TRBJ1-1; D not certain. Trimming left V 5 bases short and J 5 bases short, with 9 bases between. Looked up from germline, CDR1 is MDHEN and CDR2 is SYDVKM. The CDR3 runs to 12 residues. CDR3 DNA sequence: TGTGCCAGCAGTAACGGACGGACTGAAGCTTTCTTT. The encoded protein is CASSNGRTEAFF.

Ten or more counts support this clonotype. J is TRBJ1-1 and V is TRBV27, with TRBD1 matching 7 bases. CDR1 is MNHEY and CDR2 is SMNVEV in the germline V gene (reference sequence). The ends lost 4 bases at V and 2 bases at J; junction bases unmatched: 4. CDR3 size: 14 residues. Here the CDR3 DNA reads TGTGCCAGCAGTTCGACAGGGCTAAACACTGAAGCTTTCTTT. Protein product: CASSSTGLNTEAFF.

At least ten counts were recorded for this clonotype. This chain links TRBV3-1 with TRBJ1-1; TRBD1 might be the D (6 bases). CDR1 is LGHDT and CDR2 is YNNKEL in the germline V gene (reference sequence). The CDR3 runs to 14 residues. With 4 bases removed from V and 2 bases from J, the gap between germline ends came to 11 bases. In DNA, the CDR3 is TGTGCCAGCAGCCCACAGGGAGTTAACACTGAAGCTTTCTTT. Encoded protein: CASSPQGVNTEAFF.

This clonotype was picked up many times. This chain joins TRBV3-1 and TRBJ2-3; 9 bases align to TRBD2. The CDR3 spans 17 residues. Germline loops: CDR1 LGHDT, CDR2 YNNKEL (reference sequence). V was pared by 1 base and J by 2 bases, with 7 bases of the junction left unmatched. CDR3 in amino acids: CASSQGGTSRITDTQYF. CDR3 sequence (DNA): TGTGCCAGCAGCCAAGGAGGGACTAGCAGAATCACAGATACGCAGTATTTT.

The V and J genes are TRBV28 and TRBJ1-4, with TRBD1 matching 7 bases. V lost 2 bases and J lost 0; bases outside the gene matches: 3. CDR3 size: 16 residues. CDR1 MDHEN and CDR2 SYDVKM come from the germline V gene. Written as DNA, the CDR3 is TGTGCCAGCAGTTTACAGGGGGTTCCAACTAATGAAAAACTGTTTTTT. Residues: CASSLQGVPTNEKLFF.